The rows below give T cell receptor beta chains drawn from one sample of a study of long-term antiretroviral therapy in people with HIV. Repertoires were generated with immunoSEQ multiplex PCR, while TCRdb's copy carries only in-frame clones and drops some. The sample has 23,000 or so clones; 83% are singletons. The sequencing used unsorted PBMCs, collected 0.4 years after starting antiretroviral therapy. Receptors were obtained from a man in his forties or fifties with HIV. The CDR3 runs from the conserved cysteine through the conserved F or W. A D gene is named only where the DNA matches it firmly. Clone size is given for some rows only: seen once, a few or many times, or a class if the clone is expanded.

abundance,j_gene,d_gene,v_gene,CDR3aa,CDR3nt
.,TRBJ2-5,.,TRBV5-6,CASSSDSEETQYF,TGTGCCAGCAGCTCTGACAGTGAAGAGACCCAGTACTTC
.,TRBJ1-3,.,TRBV7-3,CASSLLTVSSGNTIYF,TGTGCCAGCAGCTTACTGACGGTAAGCTCTGGAAACACCATATATTTT
once,TRBJ2-1,TRBD1,TRBV7-9,CASSTRQGNEQFF,TGTGCCAGCAGCACCCGACAGGGCAATGAGCAGTTCTTC
.,TRBJ1-2,.,TRBV7-2,CASSLGETVHGYTF,TGTGCCAGCAGCTTAGGGGAGACAGTTCATGGCTACACCTTC
once,TRBJ2-2,.,TRBV5-6,CASSRGEVAGELFF,TGTGCCAGCAGCCGCGGGGAGGTAGCCGGGGAGCTGTTTTTT
few,TRBJ2-1,.,TRBV5-1,CASNVGGEQFF,TGCGCCAGTAATGTCGGCGGTGAGCAGTTCTTC
.,TRBJ2-1,.,TRBV28,CASRNVPKEQFF,TGTGCCAGCAGAAATGTCCCGAAGGAGCAGTTCTTC
once,TRBJ2-2,.,TRBV7-9,CAGLYNTGELFF,TGTGCCGGACTCTACAACACCGGGGAGCTGTTTTTT
.,TRBJ2-3,TRBD2,TRBV7-3,CASSLGASGGYTQYF,TGTGCCAGCAGCTTAGGGGCCAGCGGGGGTTATACGCAGTATTTT
once,TRBJ2-3,.,TRBV29-1,CSVMRGPSTDTQYF,TGCAGCGTGATGCGGGGGCCGAGCACAGATACGCAGTATTTT
.,TRBJ2-2,TRBD1,TRBV11-2,CASSLGQGDAGELFF,TGTGCCAGCAGCTTAGGGCAGGGGGACGCCGGGGAGCTGTTTTTT
.,TRBJ1-5,.,TRBV5-6,CASSLGAGLSNQPQHF,TGTGCCAGCAGCTTGGGGGCAGGGCTTAGCAATCAGCCCCAGCATTTT
.,TRBJ2-1,TRBD1,TRBV11-1,CASSLERAGGYNEQFF,TGTGCCAGCAGCTTAGAACGGGCAGGGGGTTACAATGAGCAGTTCTTC
few,TRBJ1-5,.,TRBV15,CATRSGGSNQPQHF,TGTGCCACCAGAAGCGGGGGTAGCAATCAGCCCCAGCATTTT
.,TRBJ1-2,TRBD1,TRBV5-1,CASSLDTHRGYGYTF,TGCGCCAGCAGCTTGGACACCCACAGGGGGTACGGCTACACCTTC
once,TRBJ1-4,.,TRBV25-1,CASSGRFSGANEKLFF,TGTGCCAGCAGTGGACGCTTCTCAGGGGCTAATGAAAAACTGTTTTTT
once,TRBJ1-5,.,TRBV27,CASSLLGGHQPQHF,TGTGCCAGCAGTTTATTAGGGGGGCACCAGCCCCAGCATTTT
few,TRBJ2-3,TRBD2,TRBV28,CASSPGRVGGTDTQYF,TGTGCCAGCAGCCCCGGGAGGGTTGGAGGAACAGATACGCAGTATTTT
once,TRBJ2-1,TRBD1,TRBV5-4,CASSYGQGLSYNEQFF,TGTGCCAGCAGCTACGGACAGGGCCTCTCCTACAATGAGCAGTTCTTC
few,TRBJ2-2,.,TRBV7-2,CASSLAQLDYTGELFF,TGTGCCAGCAGCTTAGCGCAACTGGATTACACCGGGGAGCTGTTTTTT
.,TRBJ2-6,.,TRBV5-1,CASSRDRAPGANVLTF,TGCGCCAGCAGCCGCGATCGGGCACCTGGGGCCAACGTCCTGACTTTC
.,TRBJ2-2,TRBD1,TRBV18,CASSVGQFTGELFF,TGTGCCAGCTCAGTGGGACAGTTCACCGGGGAGCTGTTTTTT
.,TRBJ1-1,TRBD1,TRBV7-9,CASSSPGGQGWITEAFF,TGTGCCAGCAGCTCACCTGGGGGACAGGGATGGATCACTGAAGCTTTCTTT
.,TRBJ2-7,.,TRBV11-1,CASSFGWGRPYEQYF,TGTGCCAGCAGCTTTGGATGGGGCCGCCCATACGAGCAGTACTTC
.,TRBJ1-5,.,TRBV9,CASSLGEGFGQPQHF,TGTGCCAGCAGCCTCGGCGAGGGGTTCGGGCAGCCCCAGCATTTT
once,TRBJ1-5,TRBD1,TRBV6-5,CASSRDRGSNQPQHF,TGTGCCAGCAGCCGGGACAGGGGGAGCAATCAGCCCCAGCATTTT
.,TRBJ1-2,TRBD1,TRBV7-9,CASRPDRAGGYTF,TGTGCCAGCAGACCAGACAGGGCCGGAGGCTACACCTTC
.,TRBJ1-2,TRBD1,TRBV19,CASDRGGIGYTF,TGTGCCAGCGACAGGGGGGGTATTGGCTACACCTTC
.,TRBJ1-1,TRBD1,TRBV6-5,CASSYWTGSEAFF,TGTGCCAGCAGTTACTGGACAGGGTCTGAAGCTTTCTTT
.,TRBJ1-1,.,TRBV9,CASSVGREDTEAFF,TGTGCCAGCAGCGTAGGCAGGGAGGATACTGAAGCTTTCTTT
.,TRBJ2-1,TRBD2,TRBV5-1,CASSAGLARTYNEQFF,TGCGCCAGCAGCGCGGGACTAGCGCGTACCTACAATGAGCAGTTCTTC
.,TRBJ2-7,TRBD1,TRBV27,CASSLSGQGPYEQYF,TGTGCCAGCAGTTTATCGGGACAGGGACCCTACGAGCAGTACTTC
.,TRBJ2-1,TRBD1,TRBV27,CASSLGGTGYNEQFF,TGTGCCAGCAGTTTAGGGGGGACAGGTTACAATGAGCAGTTCTTC
few,TRBJ2-1,.,TRBV6-5,CASSYGGNEQFF,TGTGCCAGCAGTTACGGGGGAAATGAGCAGTTCTTC
few,TRBJ1-5,.,TRBV6-6,CASSTQPSRNQPQHF,TGTGCCAGTTCGACGCAACCTTCTCGCAATCAGCCCCAGCATTTT
.,TRBJ1-2,.,TRBV15,CATSRDRSNYGYTF,TGTGCCACCAGCAGAGATCGGTCTAACTATGGCTACACCTTC
.,TRBJ1-2,TRBD1,TRBV18,CASSPRTGGDPYGYTF,TGTGCCAGCTCACCGCGGACAGGGGGGGACCCCTATGGCTACACCTTC
.,TRBJ2-7,.,TRBV5-6,CASSSIRQAQYF,TGTGCCAGCAGCTCGATTAGACAGGCCCAGTACTTC
once,TRBJ2-7,.,TRBV19,CASAFGKELSYEQYF,TGTGCCAGTGCATTCGGAAAAGAGCTCTCCTACGAGCAGTACTTC
.,TRBJ2-3,.,TRBV5-4,CASAVGGVGTDTQYF,TGTGCCAGCGCCGTGGGCGGGGTGGGCACAGATACGCAGTATTTT
.,TRBJ2-7,.,TRBV10-2,CASSERAGTTYEQYF,TGCGCCAGCAGTGAGAGGGCGGGGACCACCTACGAGCAGTACTTC
.,TRBJ1-3,TRBD1,TRBV7-2,CASSLATGMSGNTIYF,TGTGCCAGCAGCTTAGCGACAGGGATGTCTGGAAACACCATATATTTT
.,TRBJ1-3,TRBD1,TRBV6-6,CATRQGLSGNTIYF,TGTGCCACCCGACAGGGACTCTCTGGAAACACCATATATTTT
.,TRBJ2-7,.,TRBV28,CATQAEGAQYEQYF,TGTGCGACCCAAGCCGAAGGCGCCCAGTACGAGCAGTACTTC
.,TRBJ2-5,TRBD1,TRBV12-5,CASGRGQGQETQYF,TGTGCTAGTGGCCGGGGACAGGGCCAAGAGACCCAGTACTTC
.,TRBJ1-1,.,TRBV19,CASSAGLEAFF,TGTGCCAGCTCAGCGGGGCTTGAAGCTTTCTTT
.,TRBJ1-1,.,TRBV4-2,CASSQVGREEAFF,TGTGCCAGCAGCCAAGTTGGGAGGGAGGAAGCTTTCTTT
.,TRBJ2-1,.,TRBV10-1,CASSESEHNEQFF,TGCGCCAGCAGTGAGTCGGAACACAATGAGCAGTTCTTC
.,TRBJ1-5,.,TRBV21-1,CASRDRVGNQPQHF,TGTGCCAGCAGGGACAGGGTGGGCAATCAGCCCCAGCATTTT
few,TRBJ1-1,.,TRBV27,CASSSPEQNTEAFF,TGTGCCAGCAGCTCCCCGGAGCAGAACACTGAAGCTTTCTTT
medium-sized,TRBJ1-2,.,TRBV29-1,CSVEQGNNYGYTF,TGCAGCGTTGAACAGGGGAATAACTATGGCTACACCTTC
.,TRBJ1-5,.,TRBV15,CATSSGPGDQPQHF,TGTGCCACCAGCAGCGGACCCGGAGATCAGCCCCAGCATTTT
.,TRBJ2-3,TRBD1,TRBV4-2,CASSQYLPGQGATTDTQYF,TGTGCCAGCAGCCAGTACCTTCCGGGACAGGGGGCGACCACAGATACGCAGTATTTT
.,TRBJ2-7,.,TRBV15,CATSRDGYEQYF,TGTGCCACCAGCAGGGACGGATACGAGCAGTACTTC
once,TRBJ1-2,TRBD1,TRBV6-5,CASSTGVGYVGYTF,TGTGCCAGCAGCACAGGGGTCGGCTATGTGGGCTACACCTTC
.,TRBJ2-7,.,TRBV25-1,CASSPEGAVTSYEQYF,TGTGCCAGCAGTCCCGAGGGAGCAGTAACATCCTACGAGCAGTACTTC
.,TRBJ2-2,.,TRBV5-1,CASSLGRRDTGELFF,TGCGCCAGCAGCCTAGGGAGGAGGGACACCGGGGAGCTGTTTTTT
.,TRBJ1-2,.,TRBV19,CASRRDPYGYTF,TGTGCCAGCCGACGGGACCCCTATGGCTACACCTTC
few,TRBJ1-1,.,TRBV27,CASSSHMTPEAFF,TGTGCCAGCAGTTCCCACATGACCCCTGAAGCTTTCTTT